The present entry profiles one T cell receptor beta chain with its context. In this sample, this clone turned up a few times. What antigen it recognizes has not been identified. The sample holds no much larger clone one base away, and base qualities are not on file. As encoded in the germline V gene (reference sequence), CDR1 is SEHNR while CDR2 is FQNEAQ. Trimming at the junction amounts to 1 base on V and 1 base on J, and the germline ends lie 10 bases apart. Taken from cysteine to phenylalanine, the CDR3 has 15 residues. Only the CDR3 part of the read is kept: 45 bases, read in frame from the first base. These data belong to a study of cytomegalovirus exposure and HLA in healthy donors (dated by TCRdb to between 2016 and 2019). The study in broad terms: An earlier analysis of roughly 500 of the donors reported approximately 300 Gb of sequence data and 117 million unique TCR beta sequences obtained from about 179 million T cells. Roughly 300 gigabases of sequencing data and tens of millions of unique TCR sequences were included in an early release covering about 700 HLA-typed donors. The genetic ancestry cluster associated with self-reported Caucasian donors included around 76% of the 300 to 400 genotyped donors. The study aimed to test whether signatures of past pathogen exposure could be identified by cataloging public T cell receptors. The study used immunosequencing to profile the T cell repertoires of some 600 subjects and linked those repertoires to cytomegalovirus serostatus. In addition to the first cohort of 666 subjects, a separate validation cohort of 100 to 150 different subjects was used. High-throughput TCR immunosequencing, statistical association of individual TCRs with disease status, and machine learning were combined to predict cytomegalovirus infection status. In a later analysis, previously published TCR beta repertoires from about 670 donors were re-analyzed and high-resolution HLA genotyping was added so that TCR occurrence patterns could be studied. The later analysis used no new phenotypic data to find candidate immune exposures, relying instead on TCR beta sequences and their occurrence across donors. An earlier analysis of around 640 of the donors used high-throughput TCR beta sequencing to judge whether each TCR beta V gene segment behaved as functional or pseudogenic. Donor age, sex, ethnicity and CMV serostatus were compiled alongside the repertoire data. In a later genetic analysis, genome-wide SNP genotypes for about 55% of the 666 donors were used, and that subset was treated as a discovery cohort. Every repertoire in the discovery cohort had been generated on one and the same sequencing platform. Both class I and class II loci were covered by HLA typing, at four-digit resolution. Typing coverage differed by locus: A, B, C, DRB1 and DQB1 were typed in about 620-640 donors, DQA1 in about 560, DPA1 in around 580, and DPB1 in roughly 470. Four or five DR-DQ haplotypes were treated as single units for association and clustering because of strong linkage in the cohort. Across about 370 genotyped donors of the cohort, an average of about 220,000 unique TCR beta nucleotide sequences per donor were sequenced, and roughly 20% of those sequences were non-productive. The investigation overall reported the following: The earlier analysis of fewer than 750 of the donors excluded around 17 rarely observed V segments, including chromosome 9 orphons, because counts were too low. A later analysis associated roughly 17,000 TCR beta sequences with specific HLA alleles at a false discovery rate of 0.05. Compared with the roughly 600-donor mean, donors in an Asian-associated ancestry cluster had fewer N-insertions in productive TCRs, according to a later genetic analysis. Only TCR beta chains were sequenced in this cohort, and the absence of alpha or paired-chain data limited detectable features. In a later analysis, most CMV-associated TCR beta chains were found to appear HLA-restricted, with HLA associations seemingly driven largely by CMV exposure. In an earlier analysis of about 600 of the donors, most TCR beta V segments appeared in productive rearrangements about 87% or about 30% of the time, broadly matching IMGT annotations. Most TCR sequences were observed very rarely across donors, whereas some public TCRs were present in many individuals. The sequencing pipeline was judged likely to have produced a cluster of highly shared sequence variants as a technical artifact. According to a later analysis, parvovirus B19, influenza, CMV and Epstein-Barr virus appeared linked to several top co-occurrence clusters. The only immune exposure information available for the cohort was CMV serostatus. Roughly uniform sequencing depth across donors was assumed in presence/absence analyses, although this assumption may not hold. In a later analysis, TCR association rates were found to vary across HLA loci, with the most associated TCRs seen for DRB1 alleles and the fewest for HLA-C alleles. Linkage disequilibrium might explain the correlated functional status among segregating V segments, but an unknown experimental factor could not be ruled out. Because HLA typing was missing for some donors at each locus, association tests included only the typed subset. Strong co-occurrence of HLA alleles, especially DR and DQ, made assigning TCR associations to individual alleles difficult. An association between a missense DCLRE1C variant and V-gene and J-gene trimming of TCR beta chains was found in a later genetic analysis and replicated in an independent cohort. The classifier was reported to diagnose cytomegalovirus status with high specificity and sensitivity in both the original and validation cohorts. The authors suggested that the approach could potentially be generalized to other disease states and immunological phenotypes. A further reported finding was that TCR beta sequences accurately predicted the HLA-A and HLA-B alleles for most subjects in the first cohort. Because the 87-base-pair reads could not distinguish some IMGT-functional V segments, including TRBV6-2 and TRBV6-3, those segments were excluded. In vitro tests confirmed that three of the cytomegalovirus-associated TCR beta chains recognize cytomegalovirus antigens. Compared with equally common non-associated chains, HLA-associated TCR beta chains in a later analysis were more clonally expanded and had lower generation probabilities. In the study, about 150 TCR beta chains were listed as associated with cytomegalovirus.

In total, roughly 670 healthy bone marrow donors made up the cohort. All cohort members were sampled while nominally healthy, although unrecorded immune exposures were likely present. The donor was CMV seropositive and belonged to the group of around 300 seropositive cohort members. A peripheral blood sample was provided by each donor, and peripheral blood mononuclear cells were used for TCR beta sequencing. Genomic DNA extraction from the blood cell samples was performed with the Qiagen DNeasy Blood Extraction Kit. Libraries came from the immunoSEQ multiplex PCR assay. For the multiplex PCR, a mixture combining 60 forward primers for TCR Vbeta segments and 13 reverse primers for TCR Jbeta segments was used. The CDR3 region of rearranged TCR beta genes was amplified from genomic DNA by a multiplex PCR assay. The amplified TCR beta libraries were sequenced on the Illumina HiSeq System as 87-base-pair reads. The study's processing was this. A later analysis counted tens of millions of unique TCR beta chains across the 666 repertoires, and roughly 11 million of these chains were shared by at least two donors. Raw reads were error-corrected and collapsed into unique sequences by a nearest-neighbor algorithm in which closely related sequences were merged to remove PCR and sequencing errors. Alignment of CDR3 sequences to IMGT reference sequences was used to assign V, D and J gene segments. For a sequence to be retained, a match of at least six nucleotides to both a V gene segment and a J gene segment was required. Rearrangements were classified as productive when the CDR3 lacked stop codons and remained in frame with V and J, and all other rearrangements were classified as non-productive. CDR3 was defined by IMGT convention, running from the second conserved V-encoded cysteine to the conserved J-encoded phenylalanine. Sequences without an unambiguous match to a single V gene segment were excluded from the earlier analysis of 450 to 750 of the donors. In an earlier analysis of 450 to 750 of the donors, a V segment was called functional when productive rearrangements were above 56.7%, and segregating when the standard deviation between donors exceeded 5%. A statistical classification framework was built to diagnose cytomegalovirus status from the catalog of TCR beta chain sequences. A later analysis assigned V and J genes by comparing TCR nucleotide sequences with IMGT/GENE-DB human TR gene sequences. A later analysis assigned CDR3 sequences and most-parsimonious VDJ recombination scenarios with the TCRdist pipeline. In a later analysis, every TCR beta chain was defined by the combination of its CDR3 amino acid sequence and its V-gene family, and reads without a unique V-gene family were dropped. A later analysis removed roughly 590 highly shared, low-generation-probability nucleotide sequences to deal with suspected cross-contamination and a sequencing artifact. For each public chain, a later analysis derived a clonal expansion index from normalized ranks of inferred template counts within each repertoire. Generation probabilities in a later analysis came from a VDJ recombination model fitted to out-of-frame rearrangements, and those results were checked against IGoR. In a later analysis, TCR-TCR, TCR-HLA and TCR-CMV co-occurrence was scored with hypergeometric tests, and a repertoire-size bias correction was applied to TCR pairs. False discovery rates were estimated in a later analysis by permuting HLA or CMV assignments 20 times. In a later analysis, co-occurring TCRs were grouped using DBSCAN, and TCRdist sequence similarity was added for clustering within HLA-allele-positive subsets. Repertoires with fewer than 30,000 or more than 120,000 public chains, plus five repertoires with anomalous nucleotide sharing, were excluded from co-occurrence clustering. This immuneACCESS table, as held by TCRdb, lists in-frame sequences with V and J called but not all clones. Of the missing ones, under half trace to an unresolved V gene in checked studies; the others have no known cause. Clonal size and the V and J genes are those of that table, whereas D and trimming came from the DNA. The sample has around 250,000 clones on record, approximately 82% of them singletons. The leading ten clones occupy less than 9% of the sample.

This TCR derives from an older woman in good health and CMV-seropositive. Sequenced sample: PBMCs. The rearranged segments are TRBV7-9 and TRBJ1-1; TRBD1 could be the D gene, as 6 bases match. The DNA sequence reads TGTGCCAGCAGCTTAGGAGGGACAAAGAACACTGAAGCTTTCTTT. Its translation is CASSLGGTKNTEAFF.